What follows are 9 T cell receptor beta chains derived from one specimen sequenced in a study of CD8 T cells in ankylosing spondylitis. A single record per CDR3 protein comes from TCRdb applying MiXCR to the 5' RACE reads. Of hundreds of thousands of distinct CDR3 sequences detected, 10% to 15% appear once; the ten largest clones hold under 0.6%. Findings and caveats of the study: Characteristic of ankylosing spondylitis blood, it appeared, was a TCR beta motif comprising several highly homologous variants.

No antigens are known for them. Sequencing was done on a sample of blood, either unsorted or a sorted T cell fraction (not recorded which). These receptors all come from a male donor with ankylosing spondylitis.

The CDR3 nucleotides are TGCAGTGCCCCGAGGGACGGAGACACTGAAGCTTTCTTT. Protein sequence: CSAPRDGDTEAFF. The chain is built from TRBV20-1 and TRBJ1-1; tentatively, D is TRBD1 (5 bases). The V end was cut by 6 bases, the J end by 3 bases, with 14 bases between. Germline V lookup: CDR1 DFQATT, CDR2 SNEGSKA (reference sequence). The CDR3 contains 13 residues.

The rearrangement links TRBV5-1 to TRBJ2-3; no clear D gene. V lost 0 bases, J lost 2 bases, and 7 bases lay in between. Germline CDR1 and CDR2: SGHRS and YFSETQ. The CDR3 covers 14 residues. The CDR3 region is CASSLGQDTDTQYF. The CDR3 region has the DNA TGCGCCAGCAGCTTGGGGCAGGACACAGATACGCAGTATTTT.

CDR3 nucleotides: TGTGCCAGCAGTTACTCGAGGGACAGACTTGAAGAGACCCAGTACTTC. It yields the protein CASSYSRDRLEETQYF. The J gene is TRBJ2-5, the V gene TRBV6-2 or TRBV6-3, with 7 positions matching TRBD1. CDR3 length: 16 amino acids. CDR1 MNHEY and CDR2 SVGEGT come from the germline V gene. V gave up 0 bases and J gave up 3 bases; unmatched junction bases: 7.

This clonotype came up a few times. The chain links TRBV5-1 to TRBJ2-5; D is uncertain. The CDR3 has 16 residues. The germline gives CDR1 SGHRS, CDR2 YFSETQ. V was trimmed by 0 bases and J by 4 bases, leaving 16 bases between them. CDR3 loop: CASSLANLGMGETQYF. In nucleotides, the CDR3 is TGCGCCAGCAGCTTGGCCAATCTGGGAATGGGAGAGACCCAGTACTTC.

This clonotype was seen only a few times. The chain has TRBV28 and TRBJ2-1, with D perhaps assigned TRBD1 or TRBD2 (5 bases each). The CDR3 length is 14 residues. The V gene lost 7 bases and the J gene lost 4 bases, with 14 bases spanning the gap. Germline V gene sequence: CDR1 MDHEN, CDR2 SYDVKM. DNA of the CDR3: TGTGCCAGCAATACCGGGACCAGATACAATGAGCAGTTCTTC. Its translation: CASNTGTRYNEQFF.

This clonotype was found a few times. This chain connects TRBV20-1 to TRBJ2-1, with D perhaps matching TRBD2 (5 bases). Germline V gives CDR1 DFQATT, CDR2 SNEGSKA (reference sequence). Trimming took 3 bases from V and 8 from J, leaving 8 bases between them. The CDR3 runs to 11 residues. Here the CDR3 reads CSASKADEQFF. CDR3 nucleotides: TGCAGTGCTAGTAAAGCGGATGAGCAGTTCTTC.

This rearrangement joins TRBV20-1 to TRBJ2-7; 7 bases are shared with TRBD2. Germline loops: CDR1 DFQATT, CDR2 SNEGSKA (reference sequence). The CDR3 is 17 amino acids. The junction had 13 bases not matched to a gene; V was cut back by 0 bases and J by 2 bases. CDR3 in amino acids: CSARDPGGAGRTYEQYF. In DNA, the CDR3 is TGCAGTGCTAGAGATCCCGGAGGAGCGGGAAGGACCTACGAGCAGTACTTC.

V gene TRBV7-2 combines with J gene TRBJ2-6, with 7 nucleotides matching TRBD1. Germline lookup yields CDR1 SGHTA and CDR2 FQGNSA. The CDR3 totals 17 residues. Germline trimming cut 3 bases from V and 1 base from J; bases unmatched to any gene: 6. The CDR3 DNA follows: TGTGCCAGCAGCTTGTCGACAGGGTGGTCTGGGGCCAACGTCCTGACTTTC. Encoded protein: CASSLSTGWSGANVLTF.

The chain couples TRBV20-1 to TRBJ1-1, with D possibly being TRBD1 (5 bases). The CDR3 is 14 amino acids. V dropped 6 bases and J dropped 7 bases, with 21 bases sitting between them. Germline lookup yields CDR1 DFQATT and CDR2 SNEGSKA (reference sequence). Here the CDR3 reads CSARGGSELDEAFF. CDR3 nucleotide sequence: TGCAGTGCCCGGGGGGGATCAGAACTAGATGAAGCTTTCTTT.